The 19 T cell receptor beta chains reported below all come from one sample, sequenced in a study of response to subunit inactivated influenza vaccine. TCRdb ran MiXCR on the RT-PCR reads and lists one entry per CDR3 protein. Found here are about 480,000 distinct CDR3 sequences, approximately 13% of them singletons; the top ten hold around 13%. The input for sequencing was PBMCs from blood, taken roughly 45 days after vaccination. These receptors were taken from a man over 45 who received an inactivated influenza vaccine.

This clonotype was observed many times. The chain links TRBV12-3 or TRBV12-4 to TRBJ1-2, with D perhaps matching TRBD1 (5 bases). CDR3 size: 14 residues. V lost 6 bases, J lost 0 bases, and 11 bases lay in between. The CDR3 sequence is CASSPGTTNYGYTF. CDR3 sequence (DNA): TGTGCCAGCAGCCCGGGGACGACTAACTATGGCTACACCTTC.

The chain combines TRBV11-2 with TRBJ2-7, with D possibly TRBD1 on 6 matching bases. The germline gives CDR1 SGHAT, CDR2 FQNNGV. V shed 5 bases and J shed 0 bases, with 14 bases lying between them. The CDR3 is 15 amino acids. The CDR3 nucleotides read TGTGCCAGCAGCCGGCTTATGGACAGCTCCTACGAGCAGTACTTC. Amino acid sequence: CASSRLMDSSYEQYF.

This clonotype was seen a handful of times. In DNA form, the CDR3 reads TGTGCCAGCAGTGCCCCGGGACAGGGGCCAGGTCAGCCCCAGCATTTT. As protein: CASSAPGQGPGQPQHF. This sequence joins TRBV12-3 or TRBV12-4 and TRBJ1-5; 10 bases map to TRBD1. V shed 5 bases, J shed 6 bases, and the junction held 10 bases outside the gene matches. The CDR3 covers 16 residues.

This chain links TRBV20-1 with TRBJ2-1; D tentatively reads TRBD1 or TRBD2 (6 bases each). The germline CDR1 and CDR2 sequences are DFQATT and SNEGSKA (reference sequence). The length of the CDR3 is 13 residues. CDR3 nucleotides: TGCAGCAGAAGGGGGGAGACCGGCAATGAGCAGTTCTTC. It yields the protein CSRRGETGNEQFF.

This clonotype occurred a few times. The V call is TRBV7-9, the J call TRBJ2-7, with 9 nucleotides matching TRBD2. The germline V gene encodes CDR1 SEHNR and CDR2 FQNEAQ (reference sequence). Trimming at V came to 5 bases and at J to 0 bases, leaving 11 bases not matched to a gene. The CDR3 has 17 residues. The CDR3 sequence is CASSAVSGGGASYEQYF. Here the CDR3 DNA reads TGTGCCAGCAGCGCCGTCTCGGGCGGGGGGGCCTCCTACGAGCAGTACTTC.

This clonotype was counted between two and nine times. CDR3 nucleotide sequence: TGTGCCACCAGCAGATCGAAAACAGATACGCAGTATTTT. It encodes CATSRSKTDTQYF. The V and J genes are TRBV15 and TRBJ2-3; no reliable D call. This CDR3 is 13 amino acids long. The V gene lost 2 bases and the J gene lost 3 bases, with 6 bases spanning the gap. CDR1 LNHNV and CDR2 YYDKDF come from the germline V gene (reference sequence). The whole variable domain, filled in from reference TRBV15 and TRBJ2-3, reads DAMVIQNPRYQVTQFGKPVTLSCSQTLNHNVMYWYQQKSSQAPKLLFHYYDKDFNNEADTPDNFQSRRPNTSFCFLDIRSPGLGDTAMYLCATSRSKTDTQYFGPGTRLTVL.

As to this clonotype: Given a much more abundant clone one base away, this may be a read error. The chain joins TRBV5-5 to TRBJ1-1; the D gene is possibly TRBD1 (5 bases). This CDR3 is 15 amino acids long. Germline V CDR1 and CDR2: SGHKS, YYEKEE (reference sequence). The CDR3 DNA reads TGTGCCATCAGCCCTCTACAGGCCGGAAGGACTGAAGCTTTCTTT. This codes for CAISPLQAGRTEAFF. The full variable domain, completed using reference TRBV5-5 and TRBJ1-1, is DAGVTQSPTHLIKTRGQQVTLRCSPISGHKSVSWYQQVLGQGPQFIFQYYEKEERGRGNFPDRFSARQFPNYSSELNVNALLLGDSALYLCAISPLQAGRTEAFFGQGTRLTVV.

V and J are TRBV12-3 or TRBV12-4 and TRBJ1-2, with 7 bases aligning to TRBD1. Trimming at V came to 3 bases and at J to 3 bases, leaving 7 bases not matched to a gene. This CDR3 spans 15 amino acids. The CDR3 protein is CASSFADRSDYGYTF. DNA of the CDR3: TGTGCCAGCAGTTTCGCGGACAGGTCGGACTATGGCTACACCTTC.

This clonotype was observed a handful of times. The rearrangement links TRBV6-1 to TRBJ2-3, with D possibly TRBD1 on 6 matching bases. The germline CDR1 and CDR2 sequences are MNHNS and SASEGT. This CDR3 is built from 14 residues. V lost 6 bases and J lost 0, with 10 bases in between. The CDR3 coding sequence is TGTGCCAGCAGCGCCGGACAGAGCACAGATACGCAGTATTTT. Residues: CASSAGQSTDTQYF.

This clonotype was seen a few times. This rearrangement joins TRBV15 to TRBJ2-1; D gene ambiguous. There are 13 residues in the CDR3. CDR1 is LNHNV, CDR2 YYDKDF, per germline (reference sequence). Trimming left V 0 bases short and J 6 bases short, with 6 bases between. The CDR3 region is CATSRDQTNEQFF. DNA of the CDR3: TGTGCCACCAGCAGAGATCAGACCAATGAGCAGTTCTTC.

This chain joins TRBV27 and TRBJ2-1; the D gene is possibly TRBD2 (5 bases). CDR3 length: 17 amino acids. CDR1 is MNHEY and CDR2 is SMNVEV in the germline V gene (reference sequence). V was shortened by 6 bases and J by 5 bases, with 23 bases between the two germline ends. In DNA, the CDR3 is TGTGCCAGCAGCCGAGGGAACTGGGGTTTACGTGACAATGAGCAGTTCTTC. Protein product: CASSRGNWGLRDNEQFF.

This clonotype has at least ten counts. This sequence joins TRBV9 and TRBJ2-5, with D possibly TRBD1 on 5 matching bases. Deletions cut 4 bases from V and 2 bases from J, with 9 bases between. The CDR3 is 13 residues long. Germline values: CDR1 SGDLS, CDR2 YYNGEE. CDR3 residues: CASSPRQQETQYF. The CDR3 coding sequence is TGTGCCAGCAGCCCGAGACAGCAAGAGACCCAGTACTTC. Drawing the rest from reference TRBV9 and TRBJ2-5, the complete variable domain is DSGVTQTPKHLITATGQRVTLRCSPRSGDLSVYWYQQSLDQGLQFLIQYYNGEERAKGNILERFSAQQFPDLHSELNLSSLELGDSALYFCASSPRQQETQYFGPGTRLLVL.

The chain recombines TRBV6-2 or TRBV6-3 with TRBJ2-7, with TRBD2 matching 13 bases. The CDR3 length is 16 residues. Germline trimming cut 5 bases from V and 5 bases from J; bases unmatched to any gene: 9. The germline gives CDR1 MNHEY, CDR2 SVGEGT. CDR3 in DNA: TGTGCCAGCAGTGGGCTACTAGCGGGAGGGCCCCACGAGCAGTACTTC. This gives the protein CASSGLLAGGPHEQYF.

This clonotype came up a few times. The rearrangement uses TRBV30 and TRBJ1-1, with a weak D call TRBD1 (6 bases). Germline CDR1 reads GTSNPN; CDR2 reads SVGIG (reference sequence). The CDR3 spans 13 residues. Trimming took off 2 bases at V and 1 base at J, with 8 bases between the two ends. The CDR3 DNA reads TGTGCCTGGAGTTGGGGGCCGAACACTGAAGCTTTCTTT. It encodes CAWSWGPNTEAFF.

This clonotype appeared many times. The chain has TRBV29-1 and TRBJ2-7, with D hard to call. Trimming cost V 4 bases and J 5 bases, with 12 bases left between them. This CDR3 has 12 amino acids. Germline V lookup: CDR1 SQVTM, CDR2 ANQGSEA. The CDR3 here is CSVVMSADEQYF. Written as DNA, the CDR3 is TGCAGCGTTGTGATGTCCGCCGACGAGCAGTACTTC.

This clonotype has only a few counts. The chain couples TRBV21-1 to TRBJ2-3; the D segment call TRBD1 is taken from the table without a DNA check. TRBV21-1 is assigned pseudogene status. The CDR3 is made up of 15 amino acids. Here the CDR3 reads CASNCNRGPEDTQYF. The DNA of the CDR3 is TGTGCCAGCAATTGTAACAGGGGGCCGGAAGATACGCAGTATTTT.

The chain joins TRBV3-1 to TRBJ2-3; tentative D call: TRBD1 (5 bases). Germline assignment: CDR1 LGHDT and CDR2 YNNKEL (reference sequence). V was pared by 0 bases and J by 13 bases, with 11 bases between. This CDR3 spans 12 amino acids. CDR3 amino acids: CASSQDSRTKYF. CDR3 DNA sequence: TGTGCCAGCAGCCAAGATTCCAGGACAAAGTATTTT.

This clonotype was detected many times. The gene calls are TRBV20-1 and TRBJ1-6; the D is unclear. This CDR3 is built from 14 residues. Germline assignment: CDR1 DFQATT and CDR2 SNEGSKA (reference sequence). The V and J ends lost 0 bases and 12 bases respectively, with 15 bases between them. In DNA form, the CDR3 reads TGCAGTGCTAGAGATGAGGCCAAGGGAGAACCCCTCCACTTT. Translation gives CSARDEAKGEPLHF.

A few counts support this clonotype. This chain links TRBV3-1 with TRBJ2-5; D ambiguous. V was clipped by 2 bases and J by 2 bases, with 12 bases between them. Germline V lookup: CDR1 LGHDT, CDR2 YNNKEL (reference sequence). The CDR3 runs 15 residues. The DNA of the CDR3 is TGTGCCAGCAGCCAATTCCCACACGCGCAAGAGACCCAGTACTTC. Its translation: CASSQFPHAQETQYF.